Shown below are 19 T cell receptor beta chains from a single sample sequenced in a study of T cell responses to AZD1222 COVID-19 vaccine. Sequencing used immunoSEQ multiplex PCR; TCRdb keeps in-frame clones, though not all of them. The table lists roughly 100,000 clones, roughly 90% of them singletons, with roughly 2.5% in the top ten. This specimen consisted of peripheral blood, obtained on day 0 of AZD1222 vaccination. These receptors all stem from an adult in good health.

This clone occurred once. V gene TRBV6-1 combines with J gene TRBJ2-1; TRBD2 aligns across 11 bases. The V segment lost 4 bases and the J segment 9 bases; nucleotides outside the gene matches: 14. The CDR3 is made up of 17 amino acids. Per the germline V gene, CDR1 is MNHNS and CDR2 is SASEGT. The chain's CDR3 is CASSGISGRVFRGEQFF. The CDR3 nucleotides are TGTGCCAGCAGTGGGATTAGCGGGAGGGTTTTCAGGGGTGAGCAGTTCTTC.

V and J are TRBV7-9 and TRBJ1-1; D is undetermined. The CDR3 consists of 12 residues. Germline V gene sequence: CDR1 SEHNR, CDR2 FQNEAQ (reference sequence). Trimming stripped 1 base from V and 6 bases from J, with 6 bases between. In DNA form, the CDR3 reads TGTGCCAGCAGCTTAGACAGTCCTGAAGCTTTCTTT. This encodes CASSLDSPEAFF.

J is TRBJ2-7 and V is TRBV18; 13 bases agree with TRBD2. The CDR3 runs 13 residues. Germline V gives CDR1 KGHSH, CDR2 LQKENI. V lost 4 bases, J lost 9 bases, and 3 bases stayed unmatched. CDR3 sequence: CASSRTSGRVQYF. The CDR3 region has the DNA TGTGCCAGCTCACGGACTAGCGGGAGAGTGCAGTACTTC.

This sequence joins TRBV5-5 and TRBJ2-3, with D perhaps TRBD2 (6 bases). From germline, CDR1 is SGHKS and CDR2 YYEKEE (reference sequence). V lost 5 bases and J 3 bases, leaving 13 bases between the germline ends. The CDR3 covers 14 residues. Here the CDR3 reads CASRDDRGTDTQYF. The CDR3 DNA reads as TGTGCCAGCAGGGACGATCGGGGGACAGATACGCAGTATTTT. The variable domain in full, completed from reference TRBV5-5 and TRBJ2-3, reads DAGVTQSPTHLIKTRGQQVTLRCSPISGHKSVSWYQQVLGQGPQFIFQYYEKEERGRGNFPDRFSARQFPNYSSELNVNALLLGDSALYLCASRDDRGTDTQYFGPGTRLTVL.

The rearrangement uses TRBV2 and TRBJ1-1; no reliable D call. The CDR3 spans 15 residues. Germline V gene sequence: CDR1 SNHLY, CDR2 FYNNEI. V lost 6 bases, J lost 1 base, and 15 bases lay in between. CDR3 sequence (DNA): TGTGCCAGCAGCTACGTTTCAGGAAGGAACACTGAAGCTTTCTTT. It codes for CASSYVSGRNTEAFF. The full variable domain, its missing parts supplied by reference TRBV2 and TRBJ1-1, is EPEVTQTPSHQVTQMGQEVILRCVPISNHLYFYWYRQILGQKVEFLVSFYNNEISEKSEIFDDQFSVERPDGSNFTLKIRSTKLEDSAMYFCASSYVSGRNTEAFFGQGTRLTVV.

The rearrangement links TRBV19 to TRBJ2-1; 10 nucleotides agree with TRBD2. The V and J ends lost 5 bases and 9 bases, in that order; junction bases with no gene match: 4. CDR1 is LNHDA and CDR2 is SQIVND in the germline V gene (reference sequence). The CDR3 is 13 amino acids. The CDR3 loop reads CASSQREGIEQFF. The CDR3 DNA sequence: TGTGCCAGTAGTCAGCGGGAGGGTATTGAGCAGTTCTTC.

Within the sample, this clone is medium-sized. The genes are TRBV2 and TRBJ1-1; 7 nucleotides align to TRBD1. Losses at the gene ends were 7 bases for V and 2 bases for J; bases not matched to a gene: 4. This CDR3 region has 13 residues. From germline, CDR1 is SNHLY and CDR2 FYNNEI. CDR3 nucleotides: TGTGCCAGCACGCAGGGGGAAAACACTGAAGCTTTCTTT. Protein product: CASTQGENTEAFF.

The chain couples TRBV10-3 to TRBJ2-3; D remains ambiguous. Trimming removed 0 bases from V and 1 base from J, with 5 bases in between. The CDR3 is 14 residues long. Germline V gene sequence: CDR1 ENHRY, CDR2 SYGVKD. The CDR3 spells CAISESDRTDTQYF. CDR3 nucleotides: TGTGCCATCAGTGAGTCGGACCGCACAGATACGCAGTATTTT.

The chain is built from TRBV29-1 and TRBJ1-1; D gene unclear. This CDR3 spans 13 amino acids. Trimming pared 5 bases from V and 4 bases from J, leaving 14 bases between. Germline CDR1 SQVTM, CDR2 ANQGSEA. The CDR3 DNA sequence: TGCAGCGTTTGGGTAGGGCGGTTCACTGAAGCTTTCTTT. Residues: CSVWVGRFTEAFF.

The chain uses TRBV4-1 and TRBJ2-5; 8 nucleotides agree with TRBD1. The CDR3 runs 14 residues. Looked up from germline, CDR1 is MGHRA and CDR2 is YSYEKL. V shed 4 bases and J 1 base; nucleotides not matched to a gene: 2. CDR3 region: CASSRTGIQETQYF. The CDR3 DNA follows: TGCGCCAGCAGCCGGACAGGGATCCAAGAGACCCAGTACTTC.

Note on this clone: The same CDR3 arises from other DNA sequences in this sample as well. The chain employs TRBV3-1 (or the pseudogene TRBV3-2) and TRBJ1-5, with D possibly matching TRBD1 (6 bases). The CDR3 totals 14 residues. Germline-derived CDR1 and CDR2 are LGHDT and YNNKEL (reference sequence). Deletions cut 1 base from V and 3 bases from J, with 7 bases between. The CDR3 is CASSQGTVNQPQHF. CDR3 sequence (DNA): TGTGCCAGCAGCCAAGGGACAGTCAATCAGCCCCAGCATTTT.

The chain couples TRBV18 to TRBJ2-2, with 10 nucleotides matching TRBD2. The germline V gene has CDR1 KGHSH and CDR2 LQKENI. The CDR3 runs 17 residues. V lost 3 bases, J lost 3 bases, and 7 bases stayed unmatched. CDR3 coding DNA: TGTGCCAGCTCACCGGGACTAGCGTTTTTGGACACCGGGGAGCTGTTTTTT. Translated, it gives CASSPGLAFLDTGELFF. Combining the CDR3 with reference TRBV18 and TRBJ2-2 gives the whole variable domain NAGVMQNPRHLVRRRGQEARLRCSPMKGHSHVYWYRQLPEEGLKFMVYLQKENIIDESGMPKERFSAEFPKEGPSILRIQQVVRGDSAAYFCASSPGLAFLDTGELFFGEGSRLTVL.

J is TRBJ1-2 and V is TRBV19; perhaps TRBD1 as D (5 bases). V lost 5 bases to trimming and J lost 5 bases, with 21 bases between them. CDR1 LNHDA and CDR2 SQIVND come from the germline V gene (reference sequence). The CDR3 is made up of 16 amino acids. CDR3 nucleotide sequence: TGTGCCAGTAGTCCCCAGGACATTCCTACAACTTATGGCTACACCTTC. It specifies CASSPQDIPTTYGYTF.

The V gene is TRBV6-1, the J gene TRBJ2-6, with 7 nucleotides matching TRBD1. Germline loops: CDR1 MNHNS, CDR2 SASEGT. With 2 bases clipped from V and 4 bases from J, the junction kept 5 bases outside the gene matches. CDR3 size: 16 residues. The DNA of the CDR3 is TGTGCCAGCAGTGAAACCGCAGGGGGAGGGGCCAACGTCCTGACTTTC. Residues: CASSETAGGGANVLTF.

V is TRBV6-4 and J is TRBJ1-1; a weak D match, TRBD1 (5 bases). In germline, CDR1 is MRHNA, CDR2 SNTAGT. V was shortened by 0 bases and J by 12 bases, with 11 bases between the two germline ends. The CDR3 has 12 amino acids. The CDR3 DNA sequence: TGTGCCAGCAGTGACTCGGGGGGGATAACTTTCTTT. Encoded protein: CASSDSGGITFF.

The rearrangement uses TRBV10-2 and TRBJ2-3; D not certain. Germline CDR1 reads WSHSY; CDR2 reads SAAADI. The V and J ends lost 6 bases and 3 bases respectively, with 10 bases between them. This CDR3 contains 13 residues. The CDR3 here is CASSQPGTDTQYF. CDR3 DNA: TGCGCCAGCAGCCAACCAGGTACAGATACGCAGTATTTT.

The rearrangement joins TRBV28 to TRBJ2-3; D is unresolved. Per germline, CDR1 MDHEN and CDR2 SYDVKM. This CDR3 has 13 residues. Trimming shortened V by 4 bases and J by 4 bases, and 9 bases separated the two germline ends. The CDR3 nucleotides read TGTGCCAGCAGTTCCTCCCCGGCAGATACGCAGTATTTT. This translates into CASSSSPADTQYF.

This clone was found once. V and J are TRBV4-1 and TRBJ2-1; 8 bases map to TRBD1. The ends lost 3 bases at V and 5 bases at J; junction bases unmatched: 6. CDR3 length: 15 residues. Germline loops: CDR1 MGHRA, CDR2 YSYEKL. CDR3 coding DNA: TGCGCCAGCAGCCAGGGGACAGGCTCTGACAATGAGCAGTTCTTC. It codes for CASSQGTGSDNEQFF.

The chain links TRBV5-1 to TRBJ2-3; 9 nucleotides line up with TRBD1. Germline CDR1 SGHRS, CDR2 YFSETQ. The ends lost 9 bases at V and 0 bases at J; junction bases unmatched: 8. The length of the CDR3 is 15 residues. Here the CDR3 DNA reads TGCGCCACCAACGACAGGGGGTCGAGCACAGATACGCAGTATTTT. This translates into CATNDRGSSTDTQYF.